The 18 T cell receptor beta chains presented below share a single source sample, sequenced in a study of OX40 agonist ivuxolimab in advanced cancers. Measured with immunoSEQ multiplex PCR; TCRdb has only the in-frame clones, and not every one. The sample consists of 70,000 or so clones, 70% to 90% of them appearing once. The material was CD4+ or CD8+ T cells sorted from blood, obtained in a trial of the OX40 agonist ivuxolimab. These receptor sequences come from an adult with an advanced solid tumor such as melanoma, head and neck, liver or kidney cancer.

The chain employs TRBV6-6 and TRBJ1-2; 8 bases match TRBD1. This CDR3 is 13 amino acids long. Germline V CDR1 and CDR2: MNHNY, SVGAGI (reference sequence). The junction had 4 bases not matched to a gene; V was cut back by 5 bases and J by 5 bases. CDR3 protein: CASSRDRTYGYTF. The CDR3 nucleotides read TGTGCCAGCAGTCGGGACAGGACGTATGGCTACACCTTC.

J is TRBJ2-1 and V is TRBV19; D remains ambiguous. Germline loops: CDR1 LNHDA, CDR2 SQIVND (reference sequence). The ends were cut back, 3 bases at V and 4 bases at J, with 13 bases in the middle. CDR3 length equals 15 residues. This chain's CDR3 is CASSISNSGYNEQFF. CDR3 DNA sequence: TGTGCCAGTAGTATTTCAAACAGTGGTTACAATGAGCAGTTCTTC.

This clone was seen once. The chain combines TRBV9 with TRBJ2-3, with TRBD2 matching 7 bases. The V segment lost 5 bases and the J segment 3 bases; nucleotides outside the gene matches: 6. The germline V gene has CDR1 SGDLS and CDR2 YYNGEE. The CDR3 spans 14 residues. The CDR3 is CASSLTSETDTQYF. The CDR3 DNA reads TGTGCCAGCAGTCTTACTAGCGAGACAGATACGCAGTATTTT. The variable domain in full, completed from reference TRBV9 and TRBJ2-3, reads DSGVTQTPKHLITATGQRVTLRCSPRSGDLSVYWYQQSLDQGLQFLIQYYNGEERAKGNILERFSAQQFPDLHSELNLSSLELGDSALYFCASSLTSETDTQYFGPGTRLTVL.

For the CDR3, the DNA is TGTGCCATCAAAGGGACTAGCGGGATAGACGGGGAGCTGTTTTTT. This translates into CAIKGTSGIDGELFF. The gene calls are TRBV10-3 and TRBJ2-2, with 13 bases matching TRBD2. With V trimmed by 7 bases and J by 7 bases, 6 bases remained unmatched. Germline CDR1 is ENHRY and CDR2 is SYGVKD. The CDR3 consists of 15 residues.

The CDR3 loop reads CASSADRINQPQHF. The CDR3 DNA sequence: TGTGCCAGCAGCGCTGACAGGATTAATCAGCCCCAGCATTTT. This chain links TRBV7-2 with TRBJ1-5, with D perhaps matching TRBD1 (6 bases). There are 14 residues in the CDR3. V was shortened by 5 bases and J by 4 bases, with 12 bases between the two germline ends. Germline CDR1 reads SGHTA; CDR2 reads FQGNSA.

V usage is TRBV29-1 and J usage is TRBJ2-7; D is ambiguous. CDR1 is SQVTM and CDR2 is ANQGSEA in the germline V gene. Trimming stripped 7 bases from V and 2 bases from J, with 9 bases between. The CDR3 is 11 amino acids. In DNA form, the CDR3 reads TGCAGCGCCGCCGACGCCTACGAGCAGTACTTC. Translation gives CSAADAYEQYF.

The J gene is TRBJ2-1, the V gene TRBV18; 9 nucleotides match TRBD2. There are 16 residues in the CDR3. The J segment lost 2 bases and the V segment lost 2 bases, leaving 4 bases of the junction unmatched. Germline loops: CDR1 KGHSH, CDR2 LQKENI. Written as DNA, the CDR3 is TGTGCCAGCTCACCAGGGCTAGCGGGGACCTACAATGAGCAGTTCTTC. This translates into CASSPGLAGTYNEQFF. The full variable domain, with the rest looked up from reference TRBV18 and TRBJ2-1, is NAGVMQNPRHLVRRRGQEARLRCSPMKGHSHVYWYRQLPEEGLKFMVYLQKENIIDESGMPKERFSAEFPKEGPSILRIQQVVRGDSAAYFCASSPGLAGTYNEQFFGPGTRLTVL.

V is TRBV4-3 and J is TRBJ2-7; D ambiguous. Trimming left V 1 base short and J 0 bases short, with 10 bases between. This CDR3 is built from 15 residues. Germline values: CDR1 LGHNA, CDR2 YSLEER. The CDR3 DNA is TGCGCCAGCAGCCAAGTCTCGGCCAGCTCCTACGAGCAGTACTTC. Residues: CASSQVSASSYEQYF.

The V call is TRBV6-6, the J call TRBJ2-7, with 12 bases fitting TRBD1. The CDR3 contains 16 residues. The germline gives CDR1 MNHNY, CDR2 SVGAGI (reference sequence). With V trimmed by 6 bases and J by 2 bases, 8 bases remained unmatched. The CDR3 reads CASSNRGQGAPYEQYF. The CDR3 bases are TGTGCCAGCAGCAACAGGGGACAGGGGGCTCCCTACGAGCAGTACTTC.

The chain has TRBV5-6 and TRBJ2-1, with D maybe TRBD1 (5 bases). The germline V gene encodes CDR1 SGHDT and CDR2 YYEEEE. V was trimmed by 2 bases and J by 8 bases, leaving 14 bases between them. There are 14 residues in the CDR3. The CDR3 loop is CASSFSGRVHEQFF. CDR3 bases: TGTGCCAGCAGCTTTTCGGGCAGGGTCCATGAGCAGTTCTTC.

This clone came up a few times. This chain links TRBV5-1 with TRBJ1-1; tentative D call: TRBD1 (5 bases). V lost 5 bases to trimming and J lost 5 bases, with 16 bases between them. The CDR3 totals 14 residues. The germline V gene encodes CDR1 SGHRS and CDR2 YFSETQ. The CDR3: CASRSGTENTEAFF. The CDR3 DNA sequence: TGCGCCAGCAGATCCGGGACCGAGAATACTGAAGCTTTCTTT.

The chain links TRBV19 to TRBJ1-4, with 9 bases aligning to TRBD1. Germline CDR1 is LNHDA and CDR2 is SQIVND (reference sequence). The V gene end was trimmed by 5 bases and the J gene end by 5 bases; junction bases not matched to a gene: 6. The CDR3 has 15 residues. CDR3 region: CASSPYGTGNEKLFF. The DNA of the CDR3 is TGTGCCAGTAGTCCATACGGGACAGGGAATGAAAAACTGTTTTTT.

This chain links TRBV28 with TRBJ2-1; D perhaps matches TRBD1 (5 bases). This CDR3 has 15 residues. Trimming removed 3 bases from V and 6 bases from J, with 15 bases in between. Germline V gene sequence: CDR1 MDHEN, CDR2 SYDVKM. CDR3 coding DNA: TGTGCCAGCAGTTTTGGTGGGGCTCCCCCCAATGAGCAGTTCTTC. It specifies CASSFGGAPPNEQFF.

V is TRBV19 and J is TRBJ2-7, with 11 bases aligning to TRBD2. The CDR3 is 17 amino acids. The J segment lost 3 bases and the V segment lost 3 bases, leaving 10 bases of the junction unmatched. CDR1 is LNHDA and CDR2 is SQIVND in the germline V gene (reference sequence). CDR3 sequence: CASSIGLAGGPVYEQYF. The CDR3 region has the DNA TGTGCCAGTAGTATCGGGCTAGCGGGAGGTCCGGTCTACGAGCAGTACTTC.

V usage is TRBV4-1 and J usage is TRBJ2-2, with D perhaps matching TRBD1 or TRBD2 (5 bases each). The germline V gene has CDR1 MGHRA and CDR2 YSYEKL. V was pared by 1 base and J by 6 bases, with 12 bases between. The CDR3 spans 15 residues. CDR3 amino acids: CASSQGLRGSGELFF. As DNA, the CDR3 is TGCGCCAGCAGCCAAGGACTAAGGGGTTCCGGGGAGCTGTTTTTT.

As for this clone: Other DNA sequences from this sample encode an identical CDR3 as well. The J gene is TRBJ1-1, the V gene TRBV19; D might be TRBD1 (5 bases). Germline V lookup: CDR1 LNHDA, CDR2 SQIVND (reference sequence). The CDR3 has 13 amino acids. V was trimmed by 6 bases and J by 3 bases, leaving 11 bases between them. The CDR3, as DNA: TGTGCCAGTAGCCCACGGGGGGACACTGAAGCTTTCTTT. Its protein product is CASSPRGDTEAFF.

The genes are TRBV6-1 and TRBJ1-3; D is undetermined. The germline CDR1 and CDR2 sequences are MNHNS and SASEGT. The CDR3 runs to 13 residues. Trimming took 7 bases from V and 3 from J, leaving 10 bases between them. As DNA, the CDR3 is TGTGCCAGCACCTCAGGCGGTGGAAACACCATATATTTT. It is translated as CASTSGGGNTIYF.

This clone has a handful of counts. This chain connects TRBV18 to TRBJ1-1; tentative D call: TRBD1 (6 bases). This CDR3 has 14 amino acids. Looked up from germline, CDR1 is KGHSH and CDR2 is LQKENI. The V end was cut by 1 base, the J end by 5 bases, with 11 bases between. DNA of the CDR3: TGTGCCAGCTCACCACAGGGGGAGCTGACTGAAGCTTTCTTT. Its protein is CASSPQGELTEAFF.